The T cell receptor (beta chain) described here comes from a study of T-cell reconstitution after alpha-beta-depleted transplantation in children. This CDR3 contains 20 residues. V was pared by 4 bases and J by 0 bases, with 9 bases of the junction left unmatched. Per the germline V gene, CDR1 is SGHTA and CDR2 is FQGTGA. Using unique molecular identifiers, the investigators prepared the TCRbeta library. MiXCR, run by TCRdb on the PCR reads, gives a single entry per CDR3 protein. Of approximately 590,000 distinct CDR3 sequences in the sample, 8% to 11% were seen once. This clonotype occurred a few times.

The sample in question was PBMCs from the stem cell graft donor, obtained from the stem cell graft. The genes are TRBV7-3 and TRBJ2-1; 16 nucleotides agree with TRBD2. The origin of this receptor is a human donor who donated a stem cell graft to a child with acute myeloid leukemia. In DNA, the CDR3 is TGTGCCAGCAGCTCGGGACTAGCGGGAGGGATCACAAGCTCCTACAATGAGCAGTTCTTC. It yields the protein CASSSGLAGGITSSYNEQFF.